The 24 T cell receptor beta chains listed next were all sequenced from one sample in a study of vaccination and CD4 T cells after COVID-19. Their antigens remain unidentified. Sequence data for DNA of cultured CD4+ T cells were generated by the Oncomine TCR Beta short-read assay. MiXCR, applied by TCRdb to the PCR reads, yields one record per CDR3 protein. The table records some 10,000 distinct CDR3 sequences, 66% of them present only once. The treatment denotes: approximately 9-day PBMC culture with coronavirus spike peptide pools or control peptides (ViraFEST assay). Sequenced material: CD4+ T cells from blood, cultured in vitro. The origin of the receptors is a human donor who had recovered from COVID-19.

The V call is TRBV5-4, the J call TRBJ1-1; no reliable D call. Germline values: CDR1 SGHNT, CDR2 YYREEE (reference sequence). This CDR3 has 14 residues. V shed 4 bases and J shed 5 bases, with 15 bases lying between them. The CDR3 here is CASSPLLQVTEAFF. CDR3 nucleotide sequence: TGTGCCAGCAGCCCCCTGCTTCAGGTGACTGAAGCTTTCTTT. Supplemented by reference TRBV5-4 and TRBJ1-1, the full variable domain reads ETGVTQSPTHLIKTRGQQVTLRCSSQSGHNTVSWYQQALGQGPQFIFQYYREEENGRGNFPPRFSGLQFPNYSSELNVNALELDDSALYLCASSPLLQVTEAFFGQGTRLTVV.

The chain combines TRBV20-1 with TRBJ1-5; D is unresolved. V was pared by 5 bases and J by 5 bases, with 19 bases between. The germline gives CDR1 DFQATT, CDR2 SNEGSKA (reference sequence). CDR3 length equals 15 residues. The DNA for the CDR3 is TGCAGTGCTCCCCCCCCGGGCAGGACCCATCAGCCCCAGCATTTT. Amino acids: CSAPPPGRTHQPQHF.

On this clonotype itself: At one end, the junction sequence differs from germline, possibly due to a read error. This rearrangement joins TRBV10-3 to TRBJ1-5; D is unresolved. In germline, CDR1 is ENHRY, CDR2 SYGVKD. The length of the CDR3 is 12 residues. The CDR3 DNA sequence: TGTGCCATCAGTGAGTCTGGGAACAAACCCAATTTT. As protein: CAISESGNKPNF.

J is TRBJ1-1 and V is TRBV6-5; TRBD1 matches at 9 bases. The germline gives CDR1 MNHEY, CDR2 SVGAGI. V gave up 2 bases and J gave up 10 bases; unmatched junction bases: 14. This CDR3 is 16 amino acids long. Written as DNA, the CDR3 is TGTGCCAGCAGTTACCCCACCGGGACAGGGAAGCTTACAGCTTTCTTT. Its translation is CASSYPTGTGKLTAFF.

The chain is built from TRBV7-9 and TRBJ1-1, with a possible D match to TRBD1 (5 bases). This CDR3 is 14 amino acids long. Trimming removed 6 bases from V and 2 bases from J, with 13 bases in between. Germline CDR1 SEHNR, CDR2 FQNEAQ (reference sequence). The CDR3 loop reads CASSPGTANTEAFF. The CDR3 DNA sequence: TGTGCCAGCAGTCCCGGGACCGCCAACACTGAAGCTTTCTTT.

The chain employs TRBV30 and TRBJ1-5; D unclear. Germline-derived CDR1 and CDR2 are GTSNPN and SVGIG (reference sequence). This CDR3 region has 14 residues. Trimming removed 0 bases from V and 0 bases from J, with 6 bases in between. CDR3 amino acids: CAWSVGSSNQPQHF. In DNA, the CDR3 is TGTGCCTGGAGTGTTGGCAGTAGCAATCAGCCCCAGCATTTT.

The J gene is TRBJ2-3, the V gene TRBV6-5; D remains ambiguous. V was cut by 3 bases and J by 1 base, with 5 bases left in between. The CDR3 totals 13 residues. Germline CDR1 and CDR2: MNHEY and SVGAGI. The CDR3: CASSYIGTDTQYF. CDR3 DNA: TGTGCCAGCAGTTATATAGGCACAGATACGCAGTATTTT.

This chain joins TRBV20-1 and TRBJ1-2; TRBD1 is a possible D gene (5 bases). CDR3 length equals 16 residues. V gave up 0 bases and J gave up 1 base, with 15 bases separating them. Per the germline V gene, CDR1 is DFQATT and CDR2 is SNEGSKA (reference sequence). This CDR3 is CSARDLRPGGNYGYTF. CDR3 DNA: TGCAGTGCTAGAGATCTTCGGCCCGGGGGTAACTATGGCTACACCTTC.

The chain uses TRBV21-1 and TRBJ1-2. TRBV21-1 is recorded as a pseudogene. The CDR3 loop spans 19 amino acids. CDR3 in amino acids: CASSKTERSDGISNYGYTF. The CDR3 DNA is TGTGCCAGCAGCAAAACCGAGCGATCAGACGGTATATCTAACTATGGCTACACCTTC.

A single count supports this clonotype. The V and J genes are TRBV20-1 and TRBJ2-7, with 8 bases that match TRBD2. The CDR3 spans 16 residues. Losses at the gene ends were 2 bases for V and 5 bases for J; bases not matched to a gene: 14. The V gene's germline CDR1 is DFQATT and CDR2 SNEGSKA (reference sequence). The CDR3 coding sequence is TGCAGTGCTAGATTTCCTGCCGGGACTAGTAGCGACGAGCAGTACTTC. Residues: CSARFPAGTSSDEQYF.

This clonotype was counted a single time. The rearrangement joins TRBV20-1 to TRBJ2-7, with D tentatively TRBD1 (6 bases). Germline CDR1 reads DFQATT; CDR2 reads SNEGSKA (reference sequence). This CDR3 region has 14 residues. V shed 1 base and J shed 3 bases, with 13 bases lying between them. CDR3 sequence reads: CSARGEGGGYEQYF. DNA of the CDR3: TGCAGTGCTAGAGGCGAAGGGGGTGGCTACGAGCAGTACTTC.

The rearrangement uses TRBV6-1 and TRBJ1-1; D is undetermined. V lost 0 bases and J lost 1, with 6 bases in between. Germline V gene sequence: CDR1 MNHNS, CDR2 SASEGT. This CDR3 contains 14 residues. Here the CDR3 reads CASSEARGNTEAFF. The CDR3, as DNA: TGTGCCAGCAGTGAAGCTCGGGGGAACACTGAAGCTTTCTTT.

CDR3 nucleotide sequence: TGTGCCACCAGTGGTGTAGGAGGGGGAAATCAGCCCCAGCATTTT. It yields the protein CATSGVGGGNQPQHF. This chain joins TRBV24-1 and TRBJ1-5; D might be TRBD1 (6 bases). This CDR3 comprises 15 residues. From germline, CDR1 is KGHDR and CDR2 SFDVKD. Trimming took off 5 bases at V and 4 bases at J, with 14 bases between the two ends.

The chain is built from TRBV2 and TRBJ2-5; TRBD2 might be the D (6 bases). Germline V CDR1 and CDR2: SNHLY, FYNNEI. The germline V and J ends were trimmed by 5 bases and 0 bases, with 10 bases remaining between them. The CDR3 sequence is 14 residues long. In DNA, the CDR3 is TGTGCCAGCAGTCCTCTAGCGCACCAAGAGACCCAGTACTTC. Amino acid sequence: CASSPLAHQETQYF.

The chain has TRBV20-1 and TRBJ1-2; D call uncertain. The V gene lost 6 bases and the J gene lost 0 bases, with 11 bases spanning the gap. The CDR3 sequence is 13 residues long. Per the germline V gene, CDR1 is DFQATT and CDR2 is SNEGSKA (reference sequence). CDR3 amino acids: CSATDGANYGYTF. Here the CDR3 DNA reads TGCAGTGCCACAGACGGAGCTAACTATGGCTACACCTTC.

This sequence joins TRBV27 and TRBJ1-5, with D unresolved. Germline V gene sequence: CDR1 MNHEY, CDR2 SMNVEV (reference sequence). The CDR3 runs to 14 residues. V was cut by 2 bases and J by 11 bases, with 16 bases left in between. The CDR3 nucleotides read TGTGCCAGCAGTTTAGAACAAAGCCTTGGGGCCCAGCATTTT. Its protein is CASSLEQSLGAQHF.

J is TRBJ2-7 and V is TRBV7-8; a possible D gene is TRBD2 (5 bases). Trimming cost V 3 bases and J 0 bases, with 15 bases left between them. The length of the CDR3 is 16 residues. Germline V gene lookup returns CDR1 SGHVS and CDR2 FQNEAQ. CDR3 nucleotides: TGTGCCAGCAGCTTCCCCAGAAACCGGGACTCCTACGAGCAGTACTTC. Translation: CASSFPRNRDSYEQYF.

The chain uses TRBV6-1 and TRBJ1-4, with 8 bases identical to TRBD1. The germline gives CDR1 MNHNS, CDR2 SASEGT. This CDR3 contains 14 residues. After removal of 5 bases from V and 5 bases from J, the junction contained 4 bases not matched to a gene. The CDR3 region is CASSIQGVNEKLFF. CDR3 bases: TGTGCCAGCAGTATACAGGGGGTGAATGAAAAACTGTTTTTT.

The CDR3 nucleotides read TGTGCCAGCAGTGTCGGGGATAACTATGGCTACACCTTC. This sequence encodes CASSVGDNYGYTF. The rearrangement uses TRBV6-1 and TRBJ1-2, with no clear D. This CDR3 has 13 amino acids. The germline V gene encodes CDR1 MNHNS and CDR2 SASEGT. Trimming left V 4 bases short and J 1 base short, with 7 bases between.

The genes are TRBV6-1 and TRBJ2-3; D is unclear. Germline-derived CDR1 and CDR2 are MNHNS and SASEGT. CDR3 length: 13 residues. The ends were cut back, 2 bases at V and 4 bases at J, with 7 bases in the middle. CDR3 sequence reads: CASSEIGPDTQYF. The CDR3 DNA sequence: TGTGCCAGCAGTGAAATTGGGCCAGATACGCAGTATTTT.

The chain joins TRBV6-5 to TRBJ1-5; D remains unclear. This CDR3 has 13 residues. Germline V gene lookup returns CDR1 MNHEY and CDR2 SVGAGI. V dropped 4 bases and J dropped 4 bases, with 8 bases sitting between them. The CDR3 DNA reads as TGTGCCAGCAGTTCGGTGGAGAATCAGCCCCAGCATTTT. This encodes CASSSVENQPQHF.

The gene calls are TRBV19 and TRBJ1-2; D unresolved. Germline assignment: CDR1 LNHDA and CDR2 SQIVND (reference sequence). The CDR3 spans 13 residues. The V end lost 8 bases, the J end lost 5 bases, and 15 bases lay between the germline ends. CDR3 coding DNA: TGTGCCAGTTCAGGTGGTGCAAGGTATGGCTACACCTTC. Its protein is CASSGGARYGYTF.

The chain carries TRBV4-2 and TRBJ1-1; perhaps TRBD1 as D (6 bases). This CDR3 has 16 amino acids. Trimming stripped 0 bases from V and 5 bases from J, with 16 bases between. Germline CDR1 is LGHNA and CDR2 is YNFKEQ. CDR3 bases: TGTGCCAGCAGCCAAGAGAGGGCGGGGGCTGGGACTGAAGCTTTCTTT. Translated, it gives CASSQERAGAGTEAFF.

The genes are TRBV20-1 and TRBJ1-5; D might be TRBD1 (5 bases). The CDR3 is 18 amino acids. V shed 1 base and J shed 3 bases, with 22 bases lying between them. Germline values: CDR1 DFQATT, CDR2 SNEGSKA (reference sequence). As DNA, the CDR3 is TGCAGTGCTAGAGTCGGACCCGGGGGACCGTTTTACAATCAGCCCCAGCATTTT. Translated: CSARVGPGGPFYNQPQHF.